The sequence of this T cell receptor (beta chain) was determined in a study of cytomegalovirus exposure and HLA in healthy donors. Turning to this clone: The antigen is unknown.

The CDR3 covers 13 residues. V lost 3 bases to trimming and J lost 6 bases; unmatched junction nucleotides: 3. Germline V gene data show CDR1 as SQVTM and CDR2 as ANQGSEA. Findings of the study overall: Trimming of TCR beta V- and J-genes showed a link, identified in a later analysis, to a missense DCLRE1C variant.

Primers: 60 Vbeta forward and 13 Jbeta reverse. The table came from immunoSEQ multiplex PCR; TCRdb's copy has only in-frame clones and leaves some out. The sample has about 190,000 clones; 87% are singletons. Input material: PBMCs. The chain combines TRBV29-1 with TRBJ2-1, with TRBD1 matching over 9 bases. The sequence was collected from a man aged 25 to 40 in good health and CMV-seronegative. The CDR3 nucleotides are TGCAGCGTTGACGACAGGGGGGGCAATGAGCAGTTCTTC. Protein sequence: CSVDDRGGNEQFF.